A selection of T cell receptor beta chains follows, all from one sample in a study of immune evolution from preneoplasia to lung adenocarcinoma. Assay: immunoSEQ multiplex PCR; the TCRdb copy retains only in-frame clones and omits some. The table has 9,000 to 10,000 clones, around four fifths seen once. Material: FFPE minimally invasive lung adenocarcinoma tissue. Every receptor here comes from a person between 70 and 80 years old with lung adenocarcinoma. Some clones in this sample may be carry-over from other donors' samples. The CDR3 runs from the conserved cysteine through the conserved F or W. A D gene is named only where the DNA matches it firmly. For some rows the clone size is stated as once, few or many, or as a class when expanded; others skip it.

v_call	j_call	clone_size	d_call	cdr3_aa	cdr3_nt
TRBV11-2	TRBJ2-3	.	.	CASSLFASPTDTQYF	TGTGCCAGCAGCTTATTCGCTAGCCCCACAGATACGCAGTATTTT
TRBV11-2	TRBJ2-7	.	TRBD1	CASSLRQGAAEQYF	TGTGCCAGCAGCCTGCGACAGGGGGCGGCCGAGCAGTACTTC
TRBV29-1	TRBJ1-4	.	.	CSVREDSRNEKLFF	TGCAGCGTTCGTGAGGACAGCCGTAATGAAAAACTGTTTTTT
TRBV4-1	TRBJ2-5	.	.	CASSQATGLATRETQYF	TGCGCCAGCAGCCAAGCAACGGGGCTAGCGACTAGGGAGACCCAGTACTTC
TRBV18	TRBJ2-3	.	TRBD2	CASSPLREGPDTQYF	TGTGCCAGCTCTCCTTTGCGGGAGGGCCCAGATACGCAGTATTTT
TRBV14	TRBJ1-3	.	.	CASNSGNSGNTIYF	TGTGCCAGCAACTCGGGTAATTCTGGAAACACCATATATTTT
TRBV29-1	TRBJ2-3	.	.	CSVVRQGTDTQYF	TGCAGCGTTGTCCGTCAGGGAACAGATACGCAGTATTTT
TRBV5-6	TRBJ1-1	.	TRBD1	CASSLTPGQDSEAFF	TGTGCCAGCAGCTTGACCCCGGGACAGGACTCTGAAGCTTTCTTT
TRBV18	TRBJ2-1	.	.	CASSPRGGPRYEQFF	TGTGCCAGCTCACCACGGGGGGGGCCAAGGTATGAGCAGTTCTTC
TRBV19	TRBJ2-1	few	TRBD2	CASSMAASGVGEQFF	TGTGCCAGTAGTATGGCGGCTAGCGGGGTGGGTGAGCAGTTCTTC
TRBV9	TRBJ2-1	.	TRBD1	CASSEPGTASYNEQFF	TGTGCCAGCAGCGAACCGGGGACAGCGTCCTACAATGAGCAGTTCTTC
TRBV14	TRBJ2-3	.	.	CASSLDYRGGDTQYF	TGTGCCAGCAGCCTAGACTACAGGGGAGGAGATACGCAGTATTTT
TRBV10-3	TRBJ1-1	.	TRBD1	CAISEYQGADTEAFF	TGTGCCATCAGTGAGTACCAGGGGGCAGACACTGAAGCTTTCTTT
TRBV6-6	TRBJ1-2	.	TRBD1	CASSYKTGDPYGYTF	TGTGCCAGCAGTTATAAGACAGGGGATCCCTATGGCTACACCTTC
TRBV5-1	TRBJ1-1	.	.	CASSLAVVGVNTEAFF	TGCGCCAGCAGCTTGGCCGTTGTGGGCGTCAACACTGAAGCTTTCTTT
TRBV11-1	TRBJ1-1	.	.	CASRRGRGGTEAFF	TGTGCCAGCCGTAGGGGCAGGGGAGGCACTGAAGCTTTCTTT
TRBV5-1	TRBJ2-3	.	.	CASSLAPMGGAQSADTQYF	TGCGCCAGCAGCTTGGCTCCGATGGGGGGGGCCCAGAGCGCAGATACGCAGTATTTT
TRBV7-2	TRBJ1-5	.	.	CASSLDRAGRPQHF	TGTGCCAGCAGCTTAGACAGGGCGGGTCGGCCCCAGCATTTT
TRBV7-7	TRBJ2-1	.	.	CASSLGGTYNNEQFF	TGTGCTAGCAGCTTAGGTGGGACATATAACAATGAGCAGTTCTTC
TRBV19	TRBJ1-5	.	TRBD1	CASSIAGTGRNQPQHF	TGTGCCAGTAGTATTGCCGGGACAGGGAGAAATCAGCCCCAGCATTTT
TRBV5-1	TRBJ2-7	.	TRBD1	CASSLAGQGEAYEQYF	TGCGCCAGCAGCTTGGCGGGACAGGGAGAGGCCTACGAGCAGTACTTC
TRBV29-1	TRBJ1-2	.	TRBD1	CSVLPGQGYGYTF	TGCAGCGTTTTACCGGGACAGGGCTATGGCTACACCTTC
TRBV7-7	TRBJ2-5	.	TRBD1	CAINAGTGGGETQYF	TGTGCTATAAATGCCGGGACAGGAGGAGGCGAGACCCAGTACTTC
TRBV6-1	TRBJ1-5	.	.	CASSEGIDSPQPQHF	TGTGCCAGCAGTGAGGGAATTGACAGTCCTCAGCCCCAGCATTTT
TRBV7-2	TRBJ1-2	.	TRBD1	CASSLTGRYGYTF	TGTGCCAGCAGCTTGACAGGGCGGTATGGCTACACCTTC